This TCR beta chain originates from a study of T cell repertoires in aging, cancer and after chemotherapy. In its sample, this clonotype was seen a few times. The template was genomic DNA from peripheral blood, not RNA. Looked up from germline, CDR1 is MRHNA and CDR2 is SNTAGT. The CDR3 length is 15 residues. V was clipped by 9 bases and J by 0 bases, with 16 bases between them. Rearranged V-D-J TRB sequences were amplified with a mixed TRB-A/B primer pool. TCRdb recomputed calls from the multiplex PCR reads with MiXCR, one row per CDR3 protein. The sample contains fewer than 11,000 distinct CDR3 sequences, under 40% of which appear only once.

The receptor was isolated from a human donor in good health. This sequence joins TRBV6-4 and TRBJ2-3, with D maybe TRBD1 (5 bases). Input material: blood. The CDR3 nucleotides are TGTGCCAGTCGAGAAGGGGCATCTAGCACAGATACGCAGTATTTT. Residues: CASREGASSTDTQYF.